A single sample gave rise to the 7 T cell receptor beta chains below, sequenced in a study of blood T cell repertoires in COVID-19. The method was immunoSEQ multiplex PCR; TCRdb's version includes in-frame clones alone and lacks a portion of them. The data hold under 95,000 clones, with roughly 90% observed a single time. What was sequenced was peripheral blood. Every receptor here comes from a man in his fifties or sixties with COVID-19, enrolled during active disease.

The genes are TRBV2 and TRBJ2-3, with 9 positions matching TRBD1. Germline-derived CDR1 and CDR2 are SNHLY and FYNNEI. CDR3 length equals 14 residues. With 8 bases clipped from V and 5 bases from J, the junction kept 8 bases outside the gene matches. CDR3 loop: CASGRDRVGDTQYF. DNA of the CDR3: TGTGCCAGCGGAAGGGACAGGGTAGGAGATACGCAGTATTTT.

This chain connects TRBV28 to TRBJ2-5; D possibly corresponds to TRBD2 (5 bases). The CDR3 is made up of 14 amino acids. V lost 5 bases to trimming and J lost 7 bases, with 17 bases between them. Germline V gene data show CDR1 as MDHEN and CDR2 as SYDVKM. The CDR3 bases are TGTGCCAGCAGTCTAAGCGGAACCCTCACGACCCAGTACTTC. This codes for CASSLSGTLTTQYF. Combining the CDR3 with reference TRBV28 and TRBJ2-5 gives the whole variable domain DVKVTQSSRYLVKRTGEKVFLECVQDMDHENMFWYRQDPGLGLRLIYFSYDVKMKEKGDIPEGYSVSREKKERFSLILESASTNQTSMYLCASSLSGTLTTQYFGPGTRLLVL.

This chain connects TRBV24-1 to TRBJ2-2; D is uncertain. V lost 5 bases to trimming and J lost 4 bases, with 7 bases between them. Per germline, CDR1 KGHDR and CDR2 SFDVKD. There are 13 residues in the CDR3. CDR3 residues: CATSVRSTGELFF. In DNA, the CDR3 is TGTGCCACCAGTGTTAGGAGCACCGGGGAGCTGTTTTTT.

The chain uses TRBV13 and TRBJ2-2, with 8 bases fitting TRBD2. The CDR3 is made up of 15 amino acids. After removal of 6 bases from V and 2 bases from J, the junction contained 5 bases not matched to a gene. Germline V gives CDR1 PRHDT, CDR2 FYEKMQ (reference sequence). In DNA, the CDR3 is TGTGCCAGCAGGAGACTAGCGATAAACACCGGGGAGCTGTTTTTT. Its translation is CASRRLAINTGELFF.

The chain is built from TRBV6-2 or TRBV6-3 and TRBJ2-2; TRBD1 aligns across 8 bases. The CDR3 runs 15 residues. CDR1 is MNHEY, CDR2 SVGEGT, per germline. J gave up 1 base and V 6 bases, and 4 bases lay outside the gene matches. CDR3 protein: CASSQGTGNTGELFF. The CDR3 DNA reads TGTGCCAGCAGCCAAGGGACAGGGAACACCGGGGAGCTGTTTTTT.

This rearrangement joins TRBV28 to TRBJ1-1; 8 nucleotides align to TRBD1. The CDR3 sequence is 13 residues long. J gave up 3 bases and V 6 bases, and 3 bases lay outside the gene matches. Germline-derived CDR1 and CDR2 are MDHEN and SYDVKM. This CDR3 is CASSSGGYTEAFF. The CDR3 nucleotides are TGTGCCAGCAGCTCAGGGGGCTACACTGAAGCTTTCTTT.

This chain links TRBV27 with TRBJ1-1; TRBD1 is a possible D gene (6 bases). The CDR3 runs 14 residues. V gave up 2 bases and J gave up 4 bases, with 11 bases separating them. Germline-derived CDR1 and CDR2 are MNHEY and SMNVEV (reference sequence). Here the CDR3 DNA reads TGTGCCAGCAGTTTAAACAGGGTCGGCACTGAAGCTTTCTTT. It is translated as CASSLNRVGTEAFF.